This record covers a single T cell receptor (beta chain). Possible read error: a much larger clone is one base away. These data originate in a study of T cells of healthy individuals. CDR3 length: 14 amino acids. TCRdb itself ran the 5' RACE reads through MiXCR, one entry per CDR3 protein. The table records 41,000 or so distinct CDR3 sequences, about 4.2% of them present only once. The sequence was collected from a human donor in good health. The chain carries TRBV21-1 and TRBJ2-7. TRBV21-1 is marked as a pseudogene. For the CDR3, the DNA is TGTGCCAGCAGCAAAGAAAGGGATTACTACGAGCAGCACTTC. Translating it yields CASSKERDYYEQHF.